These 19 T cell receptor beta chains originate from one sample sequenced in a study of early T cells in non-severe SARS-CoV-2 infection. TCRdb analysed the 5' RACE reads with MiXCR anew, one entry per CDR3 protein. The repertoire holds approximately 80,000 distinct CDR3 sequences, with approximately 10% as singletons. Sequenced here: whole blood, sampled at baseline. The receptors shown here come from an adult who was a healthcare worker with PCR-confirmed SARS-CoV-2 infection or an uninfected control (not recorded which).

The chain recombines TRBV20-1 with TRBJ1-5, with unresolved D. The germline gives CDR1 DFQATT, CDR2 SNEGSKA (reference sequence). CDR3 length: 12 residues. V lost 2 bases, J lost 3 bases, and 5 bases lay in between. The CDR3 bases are TGCAGTGCTAGACAGGTCAATCAGCCCCAGCATTTT. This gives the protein CSARQVNQPQHF.

This CDR3 reads CASSFGTPGNTIYF. The CDR3 DNA sequence: TGCGCCAGCAGCTTTGGGACACCTGGAAACACCATATATTTT. V and J are TRBV5-1 and TRBJ1-3; D possibly corresponds to TRBD1 (6 bases). The CDR3 has 14 residues. Trimming stripped 2 bases from V and 2 bases from J, with 8 bases between. The germline gives CDR1 SGHRS, CDR2 YFSETQ.

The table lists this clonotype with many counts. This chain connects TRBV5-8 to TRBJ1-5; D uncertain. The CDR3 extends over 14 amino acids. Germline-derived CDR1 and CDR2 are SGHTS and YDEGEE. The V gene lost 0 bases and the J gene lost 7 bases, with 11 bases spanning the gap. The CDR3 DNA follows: TGTGCCAGCAGCTTGGTCGTTGGCTTACAGCCCCAGCATTTT. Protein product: CASSLVVGLQPQHF.

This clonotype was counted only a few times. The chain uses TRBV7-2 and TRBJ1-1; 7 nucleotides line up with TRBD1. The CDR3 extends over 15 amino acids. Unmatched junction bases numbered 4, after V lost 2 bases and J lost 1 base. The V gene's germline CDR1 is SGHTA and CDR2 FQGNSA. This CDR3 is CASSLRGTANTEAFF. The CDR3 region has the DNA TGTGCCAGCAGCTTAAGAGGGACAGCGAACACTGAAGCTTTCTTT.

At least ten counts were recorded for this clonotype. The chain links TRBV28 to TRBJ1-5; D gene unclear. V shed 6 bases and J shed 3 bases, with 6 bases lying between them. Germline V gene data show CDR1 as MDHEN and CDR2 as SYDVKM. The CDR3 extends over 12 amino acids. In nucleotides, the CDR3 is TGTGCCAGCAGCGAGTCCAATCAGCCCCAGCATTTT. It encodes CASSESNQPQHF.

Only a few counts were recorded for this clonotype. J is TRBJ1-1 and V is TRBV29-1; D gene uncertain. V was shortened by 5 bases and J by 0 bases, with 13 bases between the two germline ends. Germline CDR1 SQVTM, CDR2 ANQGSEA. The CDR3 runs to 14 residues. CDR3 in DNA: TGCAGCGTTCGGGCGCGGCACATGAACACTGAAGCTTTCTTT. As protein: CSVRARHMNTEAFF.

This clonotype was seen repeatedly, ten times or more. As DNA, the CDR3 is TGTGCCAGCAGTTTACTGAGACAGTCGAGTACCGGGGAGCTGTTTTTT. Protein sequence: CASSLLRQSSTGELFF. The V gene is TRBV28, the J gene TRBJ2-2; D is possibly TRBD1 (5 bases). Trimming removed 2 bases from V and 5 bases from J, with 15 bases in between. The CDR3 covers 16 residues. CDR1 is MDHEN, CDR2 SYDVKM, per germline.

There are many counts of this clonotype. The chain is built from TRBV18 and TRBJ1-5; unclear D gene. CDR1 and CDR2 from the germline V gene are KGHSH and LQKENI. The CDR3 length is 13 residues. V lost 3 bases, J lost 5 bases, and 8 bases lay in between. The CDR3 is CASSPDWDQPQHF. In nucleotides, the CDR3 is TGTGCCAGCTCACCCGATTGGGATCAGCCCCAGCATTTT.

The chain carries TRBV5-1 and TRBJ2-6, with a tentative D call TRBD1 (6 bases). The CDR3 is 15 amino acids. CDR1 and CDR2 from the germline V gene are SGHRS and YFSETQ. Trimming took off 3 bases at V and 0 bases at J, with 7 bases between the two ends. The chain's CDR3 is CASSSQGSGANVLTF. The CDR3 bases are TGCGCCAGCAGCTCACAGGGCTCTGGGGCCAACGTCCTGACTTTC.

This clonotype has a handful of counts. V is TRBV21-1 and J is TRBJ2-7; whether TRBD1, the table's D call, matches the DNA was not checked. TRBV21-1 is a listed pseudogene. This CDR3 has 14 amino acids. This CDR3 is CASSKHYRTGEQYF. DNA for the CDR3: TGTGCCAGCAGCAAACATTACAGGACAGGCGAGCAGTACTTC.

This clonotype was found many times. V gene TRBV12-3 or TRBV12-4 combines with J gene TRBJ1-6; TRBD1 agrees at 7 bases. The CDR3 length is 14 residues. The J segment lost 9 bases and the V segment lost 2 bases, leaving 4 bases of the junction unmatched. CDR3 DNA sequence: TGTGCCAGCAGTTTATCAGGGGGAGGTTCACCCCTCCACTTT. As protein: CASSLSGGGSPLHF.

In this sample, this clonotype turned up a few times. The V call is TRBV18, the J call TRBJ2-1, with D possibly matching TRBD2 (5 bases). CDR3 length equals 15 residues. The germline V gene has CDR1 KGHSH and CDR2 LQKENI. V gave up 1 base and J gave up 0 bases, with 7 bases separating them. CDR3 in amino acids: CASSPLRGSYNEQFF. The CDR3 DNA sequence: TGTGCCAGCTCACCACTCCGGGGCTCCTACAATGAGCAGTTCTTC.

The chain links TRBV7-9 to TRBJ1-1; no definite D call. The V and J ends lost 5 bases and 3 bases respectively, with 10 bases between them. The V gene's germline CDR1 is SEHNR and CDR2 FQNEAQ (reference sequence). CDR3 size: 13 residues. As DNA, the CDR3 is TGTGCCAGCAGCCTAGGACGTTACACTGAAGCTTTCTTT. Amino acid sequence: CASSLGRYTEAFF.

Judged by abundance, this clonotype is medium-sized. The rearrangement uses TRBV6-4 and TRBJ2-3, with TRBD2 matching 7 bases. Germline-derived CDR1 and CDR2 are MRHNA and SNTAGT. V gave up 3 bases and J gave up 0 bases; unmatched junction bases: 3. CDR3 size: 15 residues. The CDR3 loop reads CASSEGAGSTDTQYF. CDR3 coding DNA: TGTGCCAGCAGTGAAGGAGCGGGAAGCACAGATACGCAGTATTTT.

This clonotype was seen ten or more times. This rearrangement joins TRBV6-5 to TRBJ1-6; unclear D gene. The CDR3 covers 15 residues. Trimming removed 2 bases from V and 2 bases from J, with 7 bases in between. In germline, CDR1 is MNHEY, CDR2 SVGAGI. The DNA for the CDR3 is TGTGCCAGCAGTTACATGACAACCTATAATTCACCCCTCCACTTT. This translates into CASSYMTTYNSPLHF.

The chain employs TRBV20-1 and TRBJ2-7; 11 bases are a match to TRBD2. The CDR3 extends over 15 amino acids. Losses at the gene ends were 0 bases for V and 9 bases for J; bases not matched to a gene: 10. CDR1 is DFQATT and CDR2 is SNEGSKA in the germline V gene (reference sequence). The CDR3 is CSARDGASGGQGQYF. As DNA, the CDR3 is TGCAGTGCTAGAGATGGTGCTAGCGGGGGGCAGGGGCAGTACTTC.

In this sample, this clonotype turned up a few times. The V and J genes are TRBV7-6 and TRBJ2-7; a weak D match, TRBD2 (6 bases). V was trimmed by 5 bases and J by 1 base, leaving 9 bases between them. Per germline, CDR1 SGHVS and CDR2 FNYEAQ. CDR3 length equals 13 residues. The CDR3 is CASSPGTSYEQYF. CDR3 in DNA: TGTGCCAGCAGCCCAGGGACTTCCTACGAGCAGTACTTC.

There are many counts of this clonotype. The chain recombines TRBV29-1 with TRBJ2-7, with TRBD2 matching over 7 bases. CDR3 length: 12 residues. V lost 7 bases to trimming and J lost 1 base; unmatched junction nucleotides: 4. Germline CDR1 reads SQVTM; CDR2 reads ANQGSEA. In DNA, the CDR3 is TGCAGCGCTAAGGGAGGGTCCTACGAGCAGTACTTC. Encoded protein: CSAKGGSYEQYF.

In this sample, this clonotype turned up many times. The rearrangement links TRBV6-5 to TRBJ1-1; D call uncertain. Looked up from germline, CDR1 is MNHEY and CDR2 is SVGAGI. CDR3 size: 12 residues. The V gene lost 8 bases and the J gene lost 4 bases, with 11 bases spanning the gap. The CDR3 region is CASWVPGTEAFF. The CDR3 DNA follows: TGTGCCAGCTGGGTCCCCGGCACTGAAGCTTTCTTT.